This TCR beta chain was recovered during a study of Ad26.COV2.S vaccination and SARS-CoV-2 variants. The data were produced by immunoSEQ multiplex PCR, yet TCRdb's version contains in-frame clones alone and is incomplete. Among 300,000 to 400,000 clones listed, roughly 87% were seen once. V gave up 2 bases and J gave up 2 bases, with 18 bases separating them. CDR1 is SGHNT, CDR2 YYREEE, per germline (reference sequence). CDR3 length equals 17 residues. As to treatment: around 19 received Ad26.COV2.S at low or high dose, single or two shots; several received placebo; per-sample allocation not given. Specimen acquisition occurred on day 63 following the initial vaccine or placebo injection.

The rearrangement uses TRBV5-4 and TRBJ2-3; a possible D gene is TRBD1 (5 bases). The specimen was peripheral blood, collected in a trial of Ad26.COV2.S vaccine versus placebo. The receptor comes from a person aged 18 to 65 who received the Ad26.COV2.S COVID-19 vaccine or a placebo. CDR3 DNA sequence: TGTGCCAGCAGCTTCAGGCTCGGGCAGGGTTTCACAGATACGCAGTATTTT. Its translation is CASSFRLGQGFTDTQYF.